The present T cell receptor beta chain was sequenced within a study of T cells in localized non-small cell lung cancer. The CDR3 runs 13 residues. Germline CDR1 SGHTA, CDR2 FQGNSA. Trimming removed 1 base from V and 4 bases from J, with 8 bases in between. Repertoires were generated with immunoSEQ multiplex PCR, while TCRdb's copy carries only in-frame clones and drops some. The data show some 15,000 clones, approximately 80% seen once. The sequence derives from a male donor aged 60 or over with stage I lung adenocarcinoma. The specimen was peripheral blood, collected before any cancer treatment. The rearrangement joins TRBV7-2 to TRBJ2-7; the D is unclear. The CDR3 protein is CASSLGDRYEQYF. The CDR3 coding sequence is TGTGCCAGCAGCTTAGGGGATAGGTACGAGCAGTACTTC.